This T cell receptor (beta chain) was found in a study of cytomegalovirus exposure and HLA in healthy donors. Study findings and constraints: Of the V segments, some could not be distinguished, including TRBV6-2 and TRBV6-3, and were excluded. The HLA-A and HLA-B alleles of most subjects were reportedly predicted accurately from TCR beta sequences. Later, TCR association rates were found to vary by HLA locus, highest for DRB1 and lowest for HLA-C.

PCR used 60 Vbeta primers and 13 Jbeta primers. Produced via immunoSEQ multiplex PCR; TCRdb's table is partial and in-frame only. The data contain around 180,000 clones, around 81% of them singletons. On this clone itself: Its antigen is still unknown.

The CDR3 loop spans 15 amino acids. V trimming: 2 bases; J trimming: 5 bases; junction bases outside the gene matches: 8. CDR1 and CDR2 (germline): MGHRA, YSYEKL. The TCR sequence derives from a woman aged 18-30 years in good health and CMV-seropositive. The J gene is TRBJ1-2, the V gene TRBV4-1; 7 bases are a match to TRBD1. Input material: PBMCs. CDR3 sequence reads: CASSQPGQRTYGYTF. The CDR3 DNA sequence: TGCGCCAGCAGCCAACCGGGACAGAGAACTTATGGCTACACCTTC.